This T cell receptor beta chain was sequenced during a study of CD8 T cells in ankylosing spondylitis. General study findings and limits: What appeared characteristic of ankylosing spondylitis blood was a TCR beta motif of several highly homologous variants. Reported data indicate significant enrichment of disease-linked clones within matched ankylosing spondylitis synovial fluid. Reactive arthritis synovial fluid and blood previously showed some of these motif variants.

J gave up 1 base and V 7 bases, and 11 bases lay outside the gene matches. The germline V gene encodes CDR1 SGHVS and CDR2 FQNEAQ. CDR3 length: 16 residues. Library preparation for TCR beta used quantitative 5'-RACE with molecular barcodes. TCRdb re-called the 5' RACE reads with MiXCR, one entry per CDR3 protein. This table holds some 130,000 distinct CDR3 sequences, 9.3% found once. Ten or more counts support this clonotype. Its matching antigen is unknown. What was sequenced was blood, either unsorted or a sorted T cell fraction (not recorded which). The rearrangement uses TRBV7-8 and TRBJ2-5; TRBD1 matches 8 bases. The source of this sequence is a male donor with ankylosing spondylitis or in good health (not recorded which). The DNA of the CDR3 is TGTGCCAGCATCAATCAGGGGACAGGAACCCAAGAGACCCAGTACTTC. Protein: CASINQGTGTQETQYF.